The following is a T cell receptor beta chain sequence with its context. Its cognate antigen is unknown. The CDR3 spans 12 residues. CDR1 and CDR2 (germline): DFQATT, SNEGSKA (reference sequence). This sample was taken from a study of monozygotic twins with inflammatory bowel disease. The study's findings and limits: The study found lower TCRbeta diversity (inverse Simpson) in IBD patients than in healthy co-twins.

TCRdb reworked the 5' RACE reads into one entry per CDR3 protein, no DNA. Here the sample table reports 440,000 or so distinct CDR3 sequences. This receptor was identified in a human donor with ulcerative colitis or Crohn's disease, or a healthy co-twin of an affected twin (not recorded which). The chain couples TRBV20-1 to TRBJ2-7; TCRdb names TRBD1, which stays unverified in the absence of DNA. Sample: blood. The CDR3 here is CSGAQGAYEQYF.